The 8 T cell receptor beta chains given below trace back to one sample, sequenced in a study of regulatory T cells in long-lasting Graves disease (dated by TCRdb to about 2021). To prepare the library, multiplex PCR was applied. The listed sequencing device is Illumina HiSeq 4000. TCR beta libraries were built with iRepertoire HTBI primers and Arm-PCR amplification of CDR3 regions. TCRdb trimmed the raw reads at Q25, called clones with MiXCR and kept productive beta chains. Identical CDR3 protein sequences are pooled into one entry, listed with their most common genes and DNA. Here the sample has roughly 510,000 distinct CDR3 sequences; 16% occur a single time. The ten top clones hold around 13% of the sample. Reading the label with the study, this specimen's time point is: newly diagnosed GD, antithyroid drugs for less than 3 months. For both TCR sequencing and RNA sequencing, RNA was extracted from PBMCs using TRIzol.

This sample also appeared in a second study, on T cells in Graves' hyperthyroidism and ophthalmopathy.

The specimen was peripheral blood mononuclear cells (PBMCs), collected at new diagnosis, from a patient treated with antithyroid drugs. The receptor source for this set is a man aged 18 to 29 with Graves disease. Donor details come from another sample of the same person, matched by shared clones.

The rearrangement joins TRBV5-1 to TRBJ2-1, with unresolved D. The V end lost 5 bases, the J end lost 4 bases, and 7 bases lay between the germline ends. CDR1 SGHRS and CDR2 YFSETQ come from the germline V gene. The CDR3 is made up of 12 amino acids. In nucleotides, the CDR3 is TGCGCCAGCAGGGATTTTTACAATGAGCAGTTCTTC. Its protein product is CASRDFYNEQFF.

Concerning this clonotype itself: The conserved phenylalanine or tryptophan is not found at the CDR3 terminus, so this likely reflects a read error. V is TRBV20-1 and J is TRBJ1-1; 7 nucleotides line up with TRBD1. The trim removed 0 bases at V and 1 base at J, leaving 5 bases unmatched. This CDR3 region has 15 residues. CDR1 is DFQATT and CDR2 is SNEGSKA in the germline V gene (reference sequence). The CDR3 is CSARDRRTGNTEAFL. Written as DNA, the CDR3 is TGCAGTGCTAGAGATCGGAGGACAGGGAACACTGAAGCTTTCCTT.

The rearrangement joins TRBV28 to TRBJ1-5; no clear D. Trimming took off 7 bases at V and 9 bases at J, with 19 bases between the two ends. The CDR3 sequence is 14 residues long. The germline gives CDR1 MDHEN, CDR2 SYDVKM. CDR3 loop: CASNPALAARPQHF. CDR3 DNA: TGTGCCAGCAACCCCGCGTTGGCAGCCCGGCCCCAGCATTTT. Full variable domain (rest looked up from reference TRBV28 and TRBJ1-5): DVKVTQSSRYLVKRTGEKVFLECVQDMDHENMFWYRQDPGLGLRLIYFSYDVKMKEKGDIPEGYSVSREKKERFSLILESASTNQTSMYLCASNPALAARPQHFGDGTRLSIL.

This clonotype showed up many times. Written as DNA, the CDR3 is TGCAGTGCTTGGACTAGCGGGAGGGCGGATACGCAGTATTTT. Its protein is CSAWTSGRADTQYF. The chain carries TRBV20-1 and TRBJ2-3, with 15 nucleotides matching TRBD2. Germline loops: CDR1 DFQATT, CDR2 SNEGSKA (reference sequence). Unmatched junction bases numbered 3, after V lost 5 bases and J lost 6 bases. This CDR3 has 14 amino acids.

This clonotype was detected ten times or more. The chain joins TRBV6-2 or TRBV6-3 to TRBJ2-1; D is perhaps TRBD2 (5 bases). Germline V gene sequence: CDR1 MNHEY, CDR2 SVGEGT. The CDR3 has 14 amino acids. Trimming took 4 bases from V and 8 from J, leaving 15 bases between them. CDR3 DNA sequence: TGTGCCAGCAGTTTCCAGCGGAGGCGGGATGAGCAGTTCTTC. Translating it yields CASSFQRRRDEQFF.

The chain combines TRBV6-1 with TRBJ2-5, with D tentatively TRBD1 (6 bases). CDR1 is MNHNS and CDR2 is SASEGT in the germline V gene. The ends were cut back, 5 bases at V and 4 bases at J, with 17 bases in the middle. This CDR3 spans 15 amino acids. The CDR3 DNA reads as TGTGCCAGCAGTCCCCGACAAAAAGGGGGAGAGACCCAGTACTTC. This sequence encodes CASSPRQKGGETQYF.

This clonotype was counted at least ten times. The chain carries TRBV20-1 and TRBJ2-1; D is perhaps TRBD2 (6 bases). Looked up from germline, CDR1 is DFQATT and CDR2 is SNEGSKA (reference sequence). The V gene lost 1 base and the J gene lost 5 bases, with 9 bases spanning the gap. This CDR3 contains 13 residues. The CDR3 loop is CSARASGHNEQFF. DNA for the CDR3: TGCAGTGCTAGAGCCAGCGGGCACAATGAGCAGTTCTTC.

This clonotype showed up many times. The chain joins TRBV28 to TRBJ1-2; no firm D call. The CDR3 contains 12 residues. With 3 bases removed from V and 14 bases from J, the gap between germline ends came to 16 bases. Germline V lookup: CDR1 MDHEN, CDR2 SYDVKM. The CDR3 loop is CASSLGVPIYTF. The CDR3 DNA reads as TGTGCCAGCAGTTTGGGAGTCCCGATTTATACCTTC.